This is a list of T cell receptor beta chains from one sample in a study of blood T cell repertoires in COVID-19. The table came from immunoSEQ multiplex PCR; TCRdb's copy has only in-frame clones and leaves some out. The sample shows 99,000 or so clones, more than 70% of them seen only once. Source material: peripheral blood. These receptors all come from a woman in her fifties or sixties in a cohort sampled during active or convalescent COVID-19. The CDR3 runs from the conserved cysteine through the conserved F or W. The D gene is left open where the match is weak. Rows may omit the clone size; those that give it use once, few, many or a size class.

j_call	clone_size	d_call	v_call	cdr3_aa	cdr3_nt
TRBJ1-2	-	TRBD1	TRBV19	CASSISEGARYGYTF	TGTGCCAGTAGTATATCGGAGGGGGCGAGGTATGGCTACACCTTC
TRBJ1-2	few	-	TRBV3-1/TRBV3-2	CASSPPGEGLYGYTF	TGTGCCAGCAGCCCCCCGGGGGAGGGACTTTATGGCTACACCTTC
TRBJ1-1	-	-	TRBV9	CASSVGRVNTEAFF	TGTGCCAGCAGCGTAGGGAGGGTGAACACTGAAGCTTTCTTT
TRBJ2-3	-	-	TRBV15	CATSRGLIADSTDTQYF	TGTGCCACCAGCAGAGGGTTGATAGCGGACAGCACAGATACGCAGTATTTT
TRBJ1-4	-	TRBD1	TRBV6-6	CAGRTGGEKLFF	TGTGCCGGCCGGACAGGGGGAGAAAAACTGTTTTTT
TRBJ1-3	-	-	TRBV15	CATSRGGGGGNTIYF	TGTGCCACCAGCAGAGGGGGAGGAGGTGGAAACACCATATATTTT
TRBJ1-2	-	TRBD1	TRBV2	CASSAGQGNYGYTF	TGTGCCAGCAGCGCGGGACAGGGAAACTATGGCTACACCTTC
TRBJ2-5	-	TRBD2	TRBV6-5	CASRPRGGGKETQYF	TGTGCCAGCAGGCCACGCGGGGGGGGAAAAGAGACCCAGTACTTC
TRBJ2-5	-	TRBD2	TRBV6-5	CASSYSRVAGRETQYF	TGTGCCAGCAGTTACTCGAGGGTAGCGGGACGGGAGACCCAGTACTTC
TRBJ2-5	-	-	TRBV18	CASSPIQDGGTTQYF	TGTGCCAGCTCACCAATCCAGGATGGCGGGACGACCCAGTACTTC
TRBJ2-1	-	-	TRBV6-5	CASRDTLIATGQFF	TGTGCCAGTAGGGACACCCTTATAGCTACCGGGCAGTTCTTC
TRBJ2-5	-	TRBD2	TRBV6-2/TRBV6-3	CASSYSKYSVGREGRETQYF	TGTGCCAGCAGTTACTCGAAGTACTCGGTTGGCAGGGAGGGTCGGGAGACCCAGTACTTC
TRBJ1-4	-	TRBD1	TRBV11-2	CASSLTGTANEKLFF	TGTGCCAGCAGCTTGACCGGGACAGCGAATGAAAAACTGTTTTTT
TRBJ2-7	-	-	TRBV23-1	CASSRGSSYEQYF	TGCGCCAGCAGTCGAGGCAGTTCCTACGAGCAGTACTTC
TRBJ2-7	-	-	TRBV28	CASSLGGGLSYEQYF	TGTGCCAGCAGTTTAGGGGGGGGCCTCTCCTACGAGCAGTACTTC
TRBJ1-5	few	-	TRBV18	CASSPGGGRDQPQHF	TGTGCCAGCTCACCAGGTGGAGGGAGGGATCAGCCCCAGCATTTT
TRBJ2-5	-	TRBD2	TRBV7-9	CASSLGSGGGQETQYF	TGTGCCAGCAGCTTAGGTAGCGGCGGGGGGCAAGAGACCCAGTACTTC
TRBJ1-3	-	-	TRBV19	CASGEYLSGNTIYF	TGTGCCAGCGGGGAGTACCTATCTGGAAACACCATATATTTT
TRBJ1-1	-	-	TRBV9	CASSDVGGTEAFF	TGTGCCAGCAGCGACGTGGGGGGTACTGAAGCTTTCTTT
TRBJ2-1	-	TRBD1	TRBV29-1	CSGNDRGSGEQFF	TGCAGCGGGAACGACAGGGGAAGTGGCGAGCAGTTCTTC
TRBJ2-1	-	-	TRBV11-2	CASSMSGTSRAYNEQFF	TGTGCCAGCAGCATGAGTGGGACAAGCCGCGCCTACAATGAGCAGTTCTTC
TRBJ2-7	few	-	TRBV7-9	CASSDRTAYEQYF	TGTGCCAGCAGCGATAGGACAGCCTACGAGCAGTACTTC
TRBJ2-2	once	TRBD2	TRBV19	CASKPSGFDTGELFF	TGTGCCAGTAAGCCTAGCGGGTTTGACACCGGGGAGCTGTTTTTT
TRBJ1-1	-	-	TRBV3-1/TRBV3-2	CASSPFRHRNTEAFF	TGTGCCAGCAGCCCCTTCCGACATAGAAACACTGAAGCTTTCTTT
TRBJ2-3	-	-	TRBV5-1	CASSLEGGRSDTQYF	TGCGCCAGCAGCTTGGAGGGGGGGCGGTCAGATACGCAGTATTTT
TRBJ1-1	-	-	TRBV19	CASSIGPRLGEAFF	TGTGCCAGTAGTATCGGCCCCCGTCTAGGTGAAGCTTTCTTT
TRBJ2-3	-	TRBD2	TRBV7-2	CASSSKLAGGTTDTQYF	TGTGCCAGCAGCTCGAAATTAGCGGGGGGGACCACAGATACGCAGTATTTT
TRBJ1-1	-	-	TRBV9	CASSPSQGSYTEAFF	TGTGCCAGCAGCCCATCACAGGGTTCGTACACTGAAGCTTTCTTT
TRBJ1-5	-	-	TRBV28	CASSWSGDESNQPQHF	TGTGCCAGCAGTTGGTCGGGGGATGAAAGCAATCAGCCCCAGCATTTT
TRBJ2-7	-	TRBD2	TRBV7-3	CASSLSRGGPEEQYF	TGTGCCAGCAGCTTATCTCGGGGGGGCCCCGAAGAGCAGTACTTC
TRBJ1-2	-	TRBD1	TRBV10-2	CASSGQGANYGYTF	TGCGCCAGCAGTGGACAGGGGGCGAACTATGGCTACACCTTC
TRBJ2-7	-	TRBD1	TRBV5-4	CASSSDRAYEQYF	TGTGCCAGCAGCTCGGACAGGGCCTACGAGCAGTACTTC